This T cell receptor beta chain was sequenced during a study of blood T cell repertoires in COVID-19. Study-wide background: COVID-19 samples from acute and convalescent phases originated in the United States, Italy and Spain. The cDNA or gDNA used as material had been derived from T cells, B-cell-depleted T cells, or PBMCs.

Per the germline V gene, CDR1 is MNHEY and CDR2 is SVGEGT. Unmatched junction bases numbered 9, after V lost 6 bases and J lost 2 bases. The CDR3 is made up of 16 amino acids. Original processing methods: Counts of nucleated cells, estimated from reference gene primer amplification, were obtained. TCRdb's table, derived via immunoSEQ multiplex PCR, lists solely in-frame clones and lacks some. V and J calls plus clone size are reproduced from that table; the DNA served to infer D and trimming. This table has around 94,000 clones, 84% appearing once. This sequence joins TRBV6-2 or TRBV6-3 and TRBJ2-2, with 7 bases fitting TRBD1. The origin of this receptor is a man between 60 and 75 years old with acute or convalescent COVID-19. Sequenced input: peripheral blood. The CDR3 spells CASSPTGDRNTGELFF. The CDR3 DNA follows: TGTGCCAGCAGCCCTACAGGGGACCGAAACACCGGGGAGCTGTTTTTT.